This T cell receptor beta chain was profiled in a study of shared clonotypes between healthy human individuals. Findings and caveats of the study: Sorted-subset sequencing was shown by rarefaction to be incomplete despite large depth.

The V segment lost 2 bases and the J segment 6 bases; nucleotides outside the gene matches: 6. This CDR3 is built from 16 residues. Germline V gene sequence: CDR1 SEHNR, CDR2 FQNEAQ (reference sequence). Data came from immunoSEQ multiplex PCR; TCRdb stores just in-frame clones and leaves some out. Counted here are about a million clones, about 74% occurring once; the ten biggest clones make up about 1.5%. For this clone: Its antigen is unknown.

Sequencing input: memory CD4+ T cells sorted from blood. As to subset: CD45RA-negative fraction. The receptor's source is a man younger than 30 in good health. The chain recombines TRBV7-9 with TRBJ2-1; TRBD2 agrees at 11 bases. The CDR3: CASSLLLAGESNEQFF. CDR3 in DNA: TGTGCCAGCAGCTTACTACTAGCGGGAGAATCCAATGAGCAGTTCTTC.